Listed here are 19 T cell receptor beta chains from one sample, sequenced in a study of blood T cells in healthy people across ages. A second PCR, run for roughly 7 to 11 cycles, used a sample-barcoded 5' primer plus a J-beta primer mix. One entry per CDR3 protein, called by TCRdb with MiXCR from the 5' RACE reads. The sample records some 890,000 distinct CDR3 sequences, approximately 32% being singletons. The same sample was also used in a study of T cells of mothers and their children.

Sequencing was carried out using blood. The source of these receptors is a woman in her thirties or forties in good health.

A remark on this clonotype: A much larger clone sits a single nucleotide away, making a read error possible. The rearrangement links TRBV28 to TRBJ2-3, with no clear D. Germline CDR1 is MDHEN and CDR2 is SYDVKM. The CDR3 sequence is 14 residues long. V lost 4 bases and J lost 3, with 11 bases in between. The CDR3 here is CASSCVSGTDTQYF. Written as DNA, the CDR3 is TGTGCCAGCAGTTGCGTATCCGGGACAGATACGCAGTATTTT.

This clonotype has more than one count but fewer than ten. The CDR3 region is CASRGLAGNQETQYF. For the CDR3, the DNA is TGTGCCAGCCGCGGACTAGCGGGCAACCAAGAGACCCAGTACTTC. The V and J genes are TRBV7-2 and TRBJ2-5, with 11 positions matching TRBD2. V trimming: 8 bases; J trimming: 0 bases; junction bases outside the gene matches: 5. CDR1 SGHTA and CDR2 FQGNSA come from the germline V gene. The CDR3 runs 15 residues.

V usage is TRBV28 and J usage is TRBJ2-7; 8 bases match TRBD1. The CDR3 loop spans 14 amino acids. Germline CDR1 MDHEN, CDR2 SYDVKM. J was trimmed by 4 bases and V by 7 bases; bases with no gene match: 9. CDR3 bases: TGTGCCAGCACAAGTTTCCAGGGGGCTTACGAGCAGTACTTC. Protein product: CASTSFQGAYEQYF.

CDR3 loop: CASSYSSPGGYSNQPQHF. The DNA for the CDR3 is TGTGCCAGCAGTTACTCGTCCCCGGGAGGGTATAGCAATCAGCCCCAGCATTTT. The chain couples TRBV6-5 to TRBJ1-5; no firm D call. This CDR3 comprises 18 residues. Trimming removed 0 bases from V and 0 bases from J, with 15 bases in between. Per the germline V gene, CDR1 is MNHEY and CDR2 is SVGAGI.

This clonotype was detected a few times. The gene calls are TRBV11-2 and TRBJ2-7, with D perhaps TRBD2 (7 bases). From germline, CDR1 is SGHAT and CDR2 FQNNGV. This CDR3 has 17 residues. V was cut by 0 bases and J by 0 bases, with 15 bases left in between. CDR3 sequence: CASSLDPSGGYSYEQYF. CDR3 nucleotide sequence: TGTGCCAGCAGCTTAGATCCCTCGGGGGGCTACTCCTACGAGCAGTACTTC.

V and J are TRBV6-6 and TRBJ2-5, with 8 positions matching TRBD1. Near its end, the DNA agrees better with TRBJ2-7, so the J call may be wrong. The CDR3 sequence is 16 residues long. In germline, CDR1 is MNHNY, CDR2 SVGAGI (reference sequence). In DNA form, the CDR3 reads TGTGCCAGCAGTTACGGCCCCCCGGGACAGGCCTACGAGCAGTACTTC. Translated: CASSYGPPGQAYEQYF.

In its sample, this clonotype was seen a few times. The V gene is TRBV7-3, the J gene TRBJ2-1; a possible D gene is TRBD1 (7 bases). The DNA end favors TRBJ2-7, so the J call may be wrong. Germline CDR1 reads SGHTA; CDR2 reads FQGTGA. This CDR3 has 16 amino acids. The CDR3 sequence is CASSLIGGGSYNEQYF. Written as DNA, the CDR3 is TGTGCCAGCAGCTTAATAGGAGGGGGCTCTTACAATGAGCAGTACTTC.

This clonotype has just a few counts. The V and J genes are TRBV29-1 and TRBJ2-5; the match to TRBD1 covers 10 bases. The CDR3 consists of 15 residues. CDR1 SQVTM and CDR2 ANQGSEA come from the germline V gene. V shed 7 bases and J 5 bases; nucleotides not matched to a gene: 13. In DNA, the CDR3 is TGCAGCGCCGCCCCGGGGACAGGGGATCACGAGACCCAGTACTTC. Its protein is CSAAPGTGDHETQYF.

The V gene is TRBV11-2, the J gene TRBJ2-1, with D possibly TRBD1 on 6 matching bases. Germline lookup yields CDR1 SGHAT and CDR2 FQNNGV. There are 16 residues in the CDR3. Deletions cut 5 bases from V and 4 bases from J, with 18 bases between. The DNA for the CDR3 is TGTGCCAGCAGCCCCCTAGGGGGTAGCAGGTACAATGAGCAGTTCTTC. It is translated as CASSPLGGSRYNEQFF.

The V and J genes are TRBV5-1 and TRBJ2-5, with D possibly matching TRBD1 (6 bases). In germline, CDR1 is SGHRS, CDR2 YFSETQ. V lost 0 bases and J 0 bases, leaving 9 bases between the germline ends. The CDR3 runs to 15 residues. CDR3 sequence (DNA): TGCGCCAGCAGCTTGGGACAGGTTAACCAAGAGACCCAGTACTTC. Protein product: CASSLGQVNQETQYF.

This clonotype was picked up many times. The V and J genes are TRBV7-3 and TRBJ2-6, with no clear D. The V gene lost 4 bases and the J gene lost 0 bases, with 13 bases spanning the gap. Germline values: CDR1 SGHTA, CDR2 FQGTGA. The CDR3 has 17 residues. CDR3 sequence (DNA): TGTGCCAGCAGCTCTATGGGCACCGGCTCTGGGGCCAACGTCCTGACTTTC. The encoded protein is CASSSMGTGSGANVLTF.

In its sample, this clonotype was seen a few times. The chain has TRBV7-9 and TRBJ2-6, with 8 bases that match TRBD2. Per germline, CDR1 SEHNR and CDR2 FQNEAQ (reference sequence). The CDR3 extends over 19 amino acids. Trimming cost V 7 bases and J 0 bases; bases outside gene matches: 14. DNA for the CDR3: TGTGCCAGCATCGGGGGGGCCACTGGCTGGGGCTCTGGGGCCAACGTCCTGACTTTC. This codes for CASIGGATGWGSGANVLTF.

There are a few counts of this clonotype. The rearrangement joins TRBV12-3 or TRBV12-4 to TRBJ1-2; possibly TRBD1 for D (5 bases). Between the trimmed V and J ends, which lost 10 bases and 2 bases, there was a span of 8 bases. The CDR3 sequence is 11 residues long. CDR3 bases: TGTGCCACAGGGCGAAACTATGGCTACACCTTC. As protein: CATGRNYGYTF.

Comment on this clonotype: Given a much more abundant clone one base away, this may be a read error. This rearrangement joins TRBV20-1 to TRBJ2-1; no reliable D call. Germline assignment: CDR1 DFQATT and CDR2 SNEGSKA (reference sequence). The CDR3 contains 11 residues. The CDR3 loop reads CRAADNNEQFF. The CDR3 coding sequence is TGCAGGGCCGCCGACAACAATGAGCAGTTCTTC.

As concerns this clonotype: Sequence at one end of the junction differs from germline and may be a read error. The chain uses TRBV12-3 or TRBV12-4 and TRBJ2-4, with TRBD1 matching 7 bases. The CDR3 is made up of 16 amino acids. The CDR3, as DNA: TGTGCCAGCAGTTCCCAGGGACAGACAGCCAAAAGCATTCAGTACTTC. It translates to CASSSQGQTAKSIQYF.

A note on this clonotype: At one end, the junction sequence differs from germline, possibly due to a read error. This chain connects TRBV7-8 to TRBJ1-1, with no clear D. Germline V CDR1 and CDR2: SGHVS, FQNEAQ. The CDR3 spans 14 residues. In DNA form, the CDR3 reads TGTGCCAGCAGCTCTTCTTTCGTGAACACTGTAGCTTTCTTT. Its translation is CASSSSFVNTVAFF.

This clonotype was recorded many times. CDR3 in DNA: TGTGCCAGCAGCTTAGGCGCAGCATCGTACCAAGAGACCCAGTACTTC. Protein: CASSLGAASYQETQYF. The rearrangement links TRBV13 to TRBJ2-5; D remains ambiguous. The V and J ends lost 0 bases and 0 bases respectively, with 11 bases between them. The CDR3 runs to 16 residues. CDR1 and CDR2 from the germline V gene are PRHDT and FYEKMQ (reference sequence).

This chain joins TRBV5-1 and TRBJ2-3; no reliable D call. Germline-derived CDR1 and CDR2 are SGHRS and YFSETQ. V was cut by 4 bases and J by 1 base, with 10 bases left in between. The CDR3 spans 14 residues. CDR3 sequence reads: CASSGDFGTDTQYF. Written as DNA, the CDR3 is TGCGCCAGCAGCGGTGACTTTGGCACAGATACGCAGTATTTT.

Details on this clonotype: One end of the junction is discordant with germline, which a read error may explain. CDR3 region: CASSLTHGAGANVLTF. In DNA form, the CDR3 reads TGCGCCAGCAGCCTTACTCATGGAGCGGGGGCCAACGTCCTGACTTTT. The rearrangement uses TRBV4-3 and TRBJ2-6; TRBD2 agrees at 8 bases. Germline assignment: CDR1 LGHNA and CDR2 YSLEER. This CDR3 comprises 16 residues.